Listed here are 23 T cell receptor beta chains from one sample, sequenced in a study of OX40 agonist ivuxolimab in advanced cancers. Using immunoSEQ multiplex PCR, the repertoire was profiled, and TCRdb retains in-frame clones only, with some absent. This sample has 50,000 to 75,000 clones, with less than 90% found just once. Sequenced material: CD4+ or CD8+ T cells sorted from blood, taken in a trial of the OX40 agonist ivuxolimab. The origin of the receptors is an adult with an advanced solid tumor such as melanoma, head and neck, liver or kidney cancer.

This rearrangement joins TRBV5-1 to TRBJ2-3, with a weak D call TRBD2 (6 bases). The CDR3 is 16 amino acids. V lost 4 bases and J lost 1, with 16 bases in between. Germline CDR1 SGHRS, CDR2 YFSETQ. The CDR3 sequence: CASSLIPGLGTDTQYF. The CDR3 DNA reads as TGCGCCAGCAGCCTAATACCGGGACTTGGCACAGATACGCAGTATTTT. Together with reference TRBV5-1 and TRBJ2-3, the CDR3 gives the full variable domain: KAGVTQTPRYLIKTRGQQVTLSCSPISGHRSVSWYQQTPGQGLQFLFEYFSETQRNKGNFPGRFSGRQFSNSRSEMNVSTLELGDSALYLCASSLIPGLGTDTQYFGPGTRLTVL.

The chain employs TRBV30 and TRBJ1-1; D is unresolved. CDR1 is GTSNPN and CDR2 is SVGIG in the germline V gene (reference sequence). The CDR3 is 13 amino acids. The ends were cut back, 3 bases at V and 5 bases at J, with 13 bases in the middle. The CDR3 sequence is CAWSRLPGTEAFF. Here the CDR3 DNA reads TGTGCCTGGAGCCGGCTTCCTGGGACTGAAGCTTTCTTT.

This sequence joins TRBV10-3 and TRBJ1-5; D remains unclear. V lost 3 bases, J lost 2 bases, and 8 bases lay in between. The CDR3 runs to 14 residues. From germline, CDR1 is ENHRY and CDR2 SYGVKD. The CDR3, as DNA: TGTGCCATCAGTGATCGGGTAGGCAATCAGCCCCAGCATTTT. Translation gives CAISDRVGNQPQHF.

The V gene is TRBV7-8, the J gene TRBJ1-5; D gene ambiguous. CDR1 is SGHVS and CDR2 is FQNEAQ in the germline V gene. The CDR3 loop spans 14 amino acids. Trimming removed 4 bases at V and 1 base at J, with 8 bases between. CDR3 residues: CASSSLGSNQPQHF. In DNA form, the CDR3 reads TGTGCCAGCAGCTCCTTAGGGAGCAATCAGCCCCAGCATTTT.

The J gene is TRBJ1-2, the V gene TRBV10-3; D is unclear. The CDR3 is 11 residues long. The V gene lost 4 bases and the J gene lost 3 bases, with 3 bases spanning the gap. CDR1 is ENHRY and CDR2 is SYGVKD in the germline V gene. The DNA of the CDR3 is TGTGCCATCAGTGGGGACTATGGCTACACCTTC. This sequence encodes CAISGDYGYTF.

The chain combines TRBV6-5 with TRBJ1-2; 11 bases are a match to TRBD1. Germline V CDR1 and CDR2: MNHEY, SVGAGI. Unmatched junction bases numbered 7, after V lost 5 bases and J lost 5 bases. The CDR3 spans 15 residues. For the CDR3, the DNA is TGTGCCAGCAGTCAACGGACAGGGGGCGTTTATGGCTACACCTTC. Protein product: CASSQRTGGVYGYTF.

This chain uses TRBV11-2 with TRBJ2-7; D remains ambiguous. The CDR3 has 12 amino acids. Germline V gene data show CDR1 as SGHAT and CDR2 as FQNNGV. V shed 6 bases and J shed 0 bases, with 6 bases lying between them. The CDR3 DNA is TGTGCCAGCAGACACTTCTCCTACGAGCAGTACTTC. Its protein is CASRHFSYEQYF.

The chain carries TRBV30 and TRBJ1-4; D call uncertain. This CDR3 is built from 13 residues. V dropped 0 bases and J dropped 7 bases, with 9 bases sitting between them. CDR1 is GTSNPN and CDR2 is SVGIG in the germline V gene (reference sequence). In DNA, the CDR3 is TGTGCCTGGAGTGTTTCCTCTGGTGAAAAACTGTTTTTT. Translation: CAWSVSSGEKLFF.

The rearrangement uses TRBV5-6 and TRBJ1-6; perhaps TRBD1 as D (6 bases). The CDR3 runs to 14 residues. V shed 2 bases and J shed 6 bases, with 9 bases lying between them. Germline CDR1 is SGHDT and CDR2 is YYEEEE. The CDR3 DNA follows: TGTGCCAGCAGCTTCCGGGGGCTTAATTCACCCCTCCACTTT. Its protein is CASSFRGLNSPLHF. Variable domain in full (rest from reference TRBV5-6 and TRBJ1-6): DAGVTQSPTHLIKTRGQQVTLRCSPKSGHDTVSWYQQALGQGPQFIFQYYEEEERQRGNFPDRFSGHQFPNYSSELNVNALLLGDSALYLCASSFRGLNSPLHFGNGTRLTVT.

The V and J genes are TRBV6-5 and TRBJ2-5; 7 positions match TRBD1. J lost 2 bases, V lost 6 bases, and 3 bases had no gene match. The CDR3 loop spans 13 amino acids. Looked up from germline, CDR1 is MNHEY and CDR2 is SVGAGI. The CDR3 protein is CASSRDRQETQYF. The CDR3 DNA follows: TGTGCCAGCAGCCGGGACAGACAAGAGACCCAGTACTTC.

This clone is a singleton in its sample. This rearrangement joins TRBV6-6 to TRBJ2-4, with TRBD1 matching over 7 bases. Germline values: CDR1 MNHNY, CDR2 SVGAGI (reference sequence). The CDR3 contains 13 residues. V was clipped by 6 bases and J by 5 bases; unmatched bases: 4. The CDR3 DNA reads as TGTGCCAGCAGGGAAGACAGGGAAAACATTCAGTACTTC. Its translation is CASREDRENIQYF.

This chain uses TRBV6-1 with TRBJ2-2; possible D gene TRBD1, 5 bases. CDR3 length equals 16 residues. Germline V gene lookup returns CDR1 MNHNS and CDR2 SASEGT. V was trimmed by 4 bases and J by 4 bases, leaving 16 bases between them. The CDR3 region has the DNA TGTGCCAGCAGTGTTGGGGCAGGCCTGGGCACCGGGGAGCTGTTTTTT. Translated: CASSVGAGLGTGELFF.

This chain uses TRBV11-3 with TRBJ1-5; D is unclear. Trimming took 0 bases from V and 2 from J, leaving 11 bases between them. The CDR3 covers 16 residues. Germline CDR1 is SGHNT and CDR2 is YENEEA. The CDR3 DNA sequence: TGTGCCAGCAGCTTAGATGGACCTAGAGGCAATCAGCCCCAGCATTTT. Translation: CASSLDGPRGNQPQHF.

The V call is TRBV11-2, the J call TRBJ1-2, with D possibly matching TRBD1 (5 bases). This CDR3 spans 16 amino acids. Germline lookup yields CDR1 SGHAT and CDR2 FQNNGV. V lost 2 bases to trimming and J lost 8 bases, with 21 bases between them. The CDR3 region has the DNA TGTGCCAGCAGCTTAATGTCCGCCCGGGGGGTAAGAGGCTACACCTTC. Its protein is CASSLMSARGVRGYTF. Together with reference TRBV11-2 and TRBJ1-2, the CDR3 gives the full variable domain: EAGVAQSPRYKIIEKRQSVAFWCNPISGHATLYWYQQILGQGPKLLIQFQNNGVVDDSQLPKDRFSAERLKGVDSTLKIQPAKLEDSAVYLCASSLMSARGVRGYTFGSGTRLTVV.

The chain couples TRBV7-2 to TRBJ1-4; 7 nucleotides match TRBD1. The CDR3 sequence is 14 residues long. CDR1 is SGHTA and CDR2 is FQGNSA in the germline V gene. Trimming removed 5 bases from V and 14 bases from J; junction bases left unmatched: 14. The CDR3 sequence is CASSQGTAPPGLFF. The CDR3 DNA reads TGTGCCAGCAGCCAAGGGACAGCCCCTCCCGGGCTGTTTTTT.

A single count supports this clone. The rearrangement joins TRBV27 to TRBJ2-2; the match to TRBD2 covers 11 bases. CDR1 and CDR2 from the germline V gene are MNHEY and SMNVEV (reference sequence). The CDR3 has 16 residues. The ends lost 7 bases at V and 0 bases at J; junction bases unmatched: 4. The CDR3 DNA sequence: TGTGCCAGCACTTTTAGCGGGGGGGCGAACACCGGGGAGCTGTTTTTT. Amino acids: CASTFSGGANTGELFF.

This chain connects TRBV5-4 to TRBJ2-1; 8 nucleotides agree with TRBD2. Trimming removed 1 base from V and 7 bases from J; junction bases left unmatched: 10. The length of the CDR3 is 16 residues. Per germline, CDR1 SGHNT and CDR2 YYREEE (reference sequence). CDR3 coding DNA: TGTGCCAGCAGCTTGACTAGCGGATCAGGAGGGAATGAGCAGTTCTTC. Its translation: CASSLTSGSGGNEQFF.

V is TRBV10-3 and J is TRBJ2-3; 10 nucleotides align to TRBD1. The length of the CDR3 is 15 residues. Germline CDR1 and CDR2: ENHRY and SYGVKD. V was pared by 3 bases and J by 2 bases, with 2 bases of the junction left unmatched. The CDR3 region is CAISDDRGPTDTQYF. In DNA form, the CDR3 reads TGTGCCATCAGTGACGACAGGGGGCCCACAGATACGCAGTATTTT.

This clone was seen more than once but under ten times. The V and J genes are TRBV19 and TRBJ2-4, with a weak D call TRBD1 (5 bases). V lost 3 bases and J 7 bases, leaving 13 bases between the germline ends. The germline V gene has CDR1 LNHDA and CDR2 SQIVND (reference sequence). The CDR3 has 14 amino acids. The CDR3 loop reads CASSISLGANIQYF. CDR3 nucleotide sequence: TGTGCCAGTAGTATTAGTCTAGGGGCGAACATTCAGTACTTC.

The J gene is TRBJ2-3, the V gene TRBV7-2; D gene ambiguous. Germline V gene lookup returns CDR1 SGHTA and CDR2 FQGNSA. V was clipped by 5 bases and J by 2 bases, with 5 bases between them. The CDR3 totals 12 residues. This CDR3 reads CASSLHTDTQYF. The CDR3 nucleotides read TGTGCCAGCAGCCTCCACACAGATACGCAGTATTTT.

The V and J genes are TRBV6-5 and TRBJ2-7; possibly TRBD2 for D (7 bases). V lost 4 bases and J lost 2, with 15 bases in between. This CDR3 contains 15 residues. The germline V gene has CDR1 MNHEY and CDR2 SVGAGI. The CDR3 loop is CASSSQLRGPYEQYF. The CDR3 nucleotides read TGTGCCAGCAGTTCCCAGTTGCGGGGGCCCTACGAGCAGTACTTC.

This clone was detected once. The rearrangement links TRBV5-4 to TRBJ1-6; a weak D match, TRBD1 (6 bases). The CDR3 is made up of 14 amino acids. Germline lookup yields CDR1 SGHNT and CDR2 YYREEE (reference sequence). V dropped 2 bases and J dropped 7 bases, with 10 bases sitting between them. The CDR3 region has the DNA TGTGCCAGCAGCTTATACAGGGAGAATTCACCCCTCCACTTT. Translating gives CASSLYRENSPLHF.

This clone is a singleton in its sample. The chain is built from TRBV6-1 and TRBJ1-5; D gene ambiguous. V lost 0 bases, J lost 2 bases, and 11 bases lay in between. The germline V gene encodes CDR1 MNHNS and CDR2 SASEGT. CDR3 length: 16 amino acids. The CDR3 here is CASSEAIGFRNQPQHF. The CDR3 DNA reads TGTGCCAGCAGTGAAGCGATAGGCTTTCGCAATCAGCCCCAGCATTTT.